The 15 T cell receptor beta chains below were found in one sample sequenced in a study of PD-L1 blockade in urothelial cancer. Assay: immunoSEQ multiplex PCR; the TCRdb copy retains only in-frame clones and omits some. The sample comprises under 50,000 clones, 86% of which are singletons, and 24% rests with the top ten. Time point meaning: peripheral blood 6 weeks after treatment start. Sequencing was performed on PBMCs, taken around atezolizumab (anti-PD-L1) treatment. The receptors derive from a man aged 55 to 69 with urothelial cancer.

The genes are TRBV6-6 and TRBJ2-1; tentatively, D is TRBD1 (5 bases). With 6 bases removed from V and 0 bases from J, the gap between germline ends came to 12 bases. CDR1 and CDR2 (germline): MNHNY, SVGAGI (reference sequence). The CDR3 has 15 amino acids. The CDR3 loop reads CASRSQGVSYNEQFF. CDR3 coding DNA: TGTGCCAGCAGAAGTCAAGGGGTCTCCTACAATGAGCAGTTCTTC.

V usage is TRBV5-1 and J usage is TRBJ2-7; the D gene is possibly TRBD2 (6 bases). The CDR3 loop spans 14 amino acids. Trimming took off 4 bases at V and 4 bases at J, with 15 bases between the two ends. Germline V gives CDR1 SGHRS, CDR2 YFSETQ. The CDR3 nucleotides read TGCGCCAGCAGCCCCAGGTCGGGGGAATACGAGCAGTACTTC. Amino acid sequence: CASSPRSGEYEQYF.

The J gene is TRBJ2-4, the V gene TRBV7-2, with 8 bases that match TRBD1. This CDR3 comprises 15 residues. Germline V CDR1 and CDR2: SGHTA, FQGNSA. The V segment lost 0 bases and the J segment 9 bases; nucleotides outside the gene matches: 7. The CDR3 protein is CASSLAAGGFIIQYF. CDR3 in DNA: TGTGCCAGCAGCTTAGCGGCAGGGGGCTTTATCATTCAGTACTTC.

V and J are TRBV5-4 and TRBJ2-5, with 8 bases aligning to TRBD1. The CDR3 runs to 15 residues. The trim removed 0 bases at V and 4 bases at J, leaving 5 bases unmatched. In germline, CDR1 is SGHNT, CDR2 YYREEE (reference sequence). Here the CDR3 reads CASSLGQGKTETQYF. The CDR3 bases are TGTGCCAGCAGCTTGGGACAGGGGAAAACAGAGACCCAGTACTTC.

The CDR3 coding sequence is TGTGCCAGTAGAGACACGGGACAGGGTATGATGAATCAGCCCCAGCATTTT. As protein: CASRDTGQGMMNQPQHF. The chain is built from TRBV19 and TRBJ1-5; 9 nucleotides match TRBD1. The junction had 13 bases not matched to a gene; V was cut back by 6 bases and J by 4 bases. The CDR3 is 17 amino acids. Germline CDR1 LNHDA, CDR2 SQIVND (reference sequence).

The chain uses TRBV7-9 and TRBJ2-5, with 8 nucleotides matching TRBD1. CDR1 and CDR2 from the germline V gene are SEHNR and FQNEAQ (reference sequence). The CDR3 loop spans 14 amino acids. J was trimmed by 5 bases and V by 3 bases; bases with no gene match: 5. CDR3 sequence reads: CASSLNRGMETQYF. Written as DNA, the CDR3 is TGTGCCAGCAGCTTGAACAGGGGGATGGAGACCCAGTACTTC.

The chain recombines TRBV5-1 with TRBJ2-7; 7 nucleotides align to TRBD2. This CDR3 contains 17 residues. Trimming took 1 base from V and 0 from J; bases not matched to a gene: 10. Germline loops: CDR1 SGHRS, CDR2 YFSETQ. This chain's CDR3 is CASSLTQSGGGSYEQYF. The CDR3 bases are TGCGCCAGCAGCTTGACCCAGTCGGGGGGTGGCTCCTACGAGCAGTACTTC.

CDR3 nucleotide sequence: TGTGCCACCAGCAGAGATTTGACCCAGGGGGCCTACGAGCAGTACTTC. Translation: CATSRDLTQGAYEQYF. The V call is TRBV15, the J call TRBJ2-7, with 7 bases identical to TRBD1. Germline V gives CDR1 LNHNV, CDR2 YYDKDF (reference sequence). The CDR3 contains 16 residues. The trim removed 0 bases at V and 2 bases at J, leaving 7 bases unmatched.

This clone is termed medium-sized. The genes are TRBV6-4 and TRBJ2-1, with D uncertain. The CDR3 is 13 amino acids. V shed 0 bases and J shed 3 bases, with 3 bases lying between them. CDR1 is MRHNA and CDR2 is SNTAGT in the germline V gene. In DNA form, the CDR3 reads TGTGCCAGCAGTGACTCGAGCTACAATGAGCAGTTCTTC. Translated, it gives CASSDSSYNEQFF.

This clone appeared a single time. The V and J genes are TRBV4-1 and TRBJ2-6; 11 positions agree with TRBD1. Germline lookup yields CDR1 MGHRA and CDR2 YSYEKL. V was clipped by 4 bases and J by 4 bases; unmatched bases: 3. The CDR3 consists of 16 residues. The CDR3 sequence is CASSPGQGAGANVLTF. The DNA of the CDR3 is TGCGCCAGCAGCCCCGGACAGGGGGCCGGGGCCAACGTCCTGACTTTC.

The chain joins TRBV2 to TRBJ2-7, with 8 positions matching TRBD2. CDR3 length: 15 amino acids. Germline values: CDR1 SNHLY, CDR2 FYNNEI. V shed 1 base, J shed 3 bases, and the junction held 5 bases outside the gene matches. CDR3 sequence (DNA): TGTGCCAGCAGTGAAGAGGTAGCGGGGTACTACGAGCAGTACTTC. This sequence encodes CASSEEVAGYYEQYF.

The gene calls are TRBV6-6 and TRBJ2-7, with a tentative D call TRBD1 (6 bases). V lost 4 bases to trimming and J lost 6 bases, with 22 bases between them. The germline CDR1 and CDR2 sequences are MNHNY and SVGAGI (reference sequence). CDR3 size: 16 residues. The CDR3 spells CASSFRRSNQGPEQYF. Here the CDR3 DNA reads TGTGCCAGCAGTTTCCGCCGTTCAAATCAGGGGCCCGAGCAGTACTTC.

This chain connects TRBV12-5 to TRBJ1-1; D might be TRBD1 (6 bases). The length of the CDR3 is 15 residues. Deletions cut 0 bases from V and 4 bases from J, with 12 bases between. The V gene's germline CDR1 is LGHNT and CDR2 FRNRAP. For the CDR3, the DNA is TGTGCTAGTGGTTTGGTACTGGGGGCGAGCACTGAAGCTTTCTTT. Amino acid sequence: CASGLVLGASTEAFF.

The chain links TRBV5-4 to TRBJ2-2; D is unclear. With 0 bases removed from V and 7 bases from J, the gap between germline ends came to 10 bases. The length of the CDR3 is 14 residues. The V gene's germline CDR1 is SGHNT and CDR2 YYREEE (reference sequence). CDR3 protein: CASSLEQSGGELFF. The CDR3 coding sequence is TGTGCCAGCAGCTTGGAACAGTCCGGCGGGGAGCTGTTTTTT.

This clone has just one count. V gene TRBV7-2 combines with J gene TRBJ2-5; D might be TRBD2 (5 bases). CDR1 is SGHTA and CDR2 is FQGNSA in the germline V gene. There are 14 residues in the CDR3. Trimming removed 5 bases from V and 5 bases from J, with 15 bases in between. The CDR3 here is CASSLGRGSETQYF. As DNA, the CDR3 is TGTGCCAGCAGCCTCGGACGGGGTTCGGAGACCCAGTACTTC.